Below, 15 T cell receptor beta chains from the same sample are listed, as sequenced in a study of T-cell memory formation after mild COVID-19. TCRdb reanalysed the 5' RACE reads using MiXCR and keeps one entry per CDR3 protein. The table includes around 150,000 distinct CDR3 sequences, roughly a third detected once. The specimen sequenced was PBMCs or a T cell subset sorted from them (not recorded which). All receptors derive from an adult woman who had mild COVID-19 (a few samples of this study predate the infection). Cell type and time point are not known.

This clonotype was seen a handful of times. This sequence joins TRBV30 and TRBJ2-7; no definite D call. This CDR3 is 13 amino acids long. Looked up from germline, CDR1 is GTSNPN and CDR2 is SVGIG (reference sequence). The ends were cut back, 1 base at V and 9 bases at J, with 16 bases in the middle. CDR3 in DNA: TGTGCCTGGAGTGCAAACGGGCCAGACGGGCAGTACTTC. This encodes CAWSANGPDGQYF.

This rearrangement joins TRBV4-3 to TRBJ2-1, with D uncertain. Deletions cut 4 bases from V and 0 bases from J, with 10 bases between. Germline V gene sequence: CDR1 LGHNA, CDR2 YSLEER. The CDR3 totals 15 residues. CDR3 nucleotide sequence: TGCGCCAGCAGCCGTGGGGTTAGCTCCTACAATGAGCAGTTCTTC. Encoded protein: CASSRGVSSYNEQFF.

There are many counts of this clonotype. The rearrangement links TRBV5-1 to TRBJ2-1; D is possibly TRBD1 or TRBD2 (5 bases each). This CDR3 is 14 amino acids long. V dropped 5 bases and J dropped 4 bases, with 13 bases sitting between them. From germline, CDR1 is SGHRS and CDR2 YFSETQ. For the CDR3, the DNA is TGCGCCAGCAGTGAACAGGAGCGGTACAATGAGCAGTTCTTC. It specifies CASSEQERYNEQFF.

This clonotype was seen a handful of times. The chain recombines TRBV20-1 with TRBJ2-1, with D possibly being TRBD1 (5 bases). This CDR3 spans 17 amino acids. The V gene's germline CDR1 is DFQATT and CDR2 SNEGSKA (reference sequence). Trimming stripped 0 bases from V and 4 bases from J, with 19 bases between. The CDR3 spells CSARDESRMGLYNEQFF. In nucleotides, the CDR3 is TGCAGTGCTAGAGATGAAAGTCGCATGGGGCTGTACAATGAGCAGTTCTTC.

This clonotype was seen more than once but under ten times. This chain connects TRBV24-1 to TRBJ2-7, with 7 bases fitting TRBD2. V lost 1 base, J lost 7 bases, and 3 bases stayed unmatched. There are 13 residues in the CDR3. Per the germline V gene, CDR1 is KGHDR and CDR2 is SFDVKD. CDR3 sequence (DNA): TGTGCCACCAGTGATTTTCCGGGGGGAGAGCAGTACTTC. This codes for CATSDFPGGEQYF.

V and J are TRBV29-1 and TRBJ2-7; TRBD1 is a possible D gene (6 bases). This CDR3 has 15 residues. Germline CDR1 reads SQVTM; CDR2 reads ANQGSEA. V was clipped by 4 bases and J by 2 bases, with 18 bases between them. The DNA of the CDR3 is TGCAGCGTTGGAGGGCAGGGGTTTTATCCCTACGAGCAGTACTTC. Translated, it gives CSVGGQGFYPYEQYF.

The chain uses TRBV12-3 or TRBV12-4 and TRBJ1-2; a possible D gene is TRBD1 (6 bases). With 4 bases removed from V and 4 bases from J, the gap between germline ends came to 19 bases. This CDR3 is built from 16 residues. CDR3 protein: CASSSLYSGTLYGYTF. CDR3 nucleotide sequence: TGTGCCAGCAGTTCCTTGTATTCCGGGACACTCTATGGCTACACCTTC.

This clonotype was found a few times. This chain connects TRBV3-1 to TRBJ2-3; 13 positions match TRBD2. This CDR3 comprises 17 residues. V shed 1 base and J 3 bases; nucleotides not matched to a gene: 4. CDR1 is LGHDT and CDR2 is YNNKEL in the germline V gene (reference sequence). In DNA, the CDR3 is TGTGCCAGCAGCCAAGGACTAGCGGGGGGTCAAACAGATACGCAGTATTTT. It codes for CASSQGLAGGQTDTQYF.

This clonotype came up a few times. The chain is built from TRBV7-2 and TRBJ1-1; D remains ambiguous. Trimming removed 2 bases at V and 5 bases at J, with 15 bases between. Germline V gene lookup returns CDR1 SGHTA and CDR2 FQGNSA. The CDR3 loop spans 15 amino acids. CDR3 nucleotide sequence: TGTGCCAGCAGCTTAAGCGTGGCGCCGGGAACTGAAGCTTTCTTT. It is translated as CASSLSVAPGTEAFF.

The chain has TRBV20-1 and TRBJ2-5, with TRBD2 matching over 12 bases. Losses at the gene ends were 7 bases for V and 1 base for J; bases not matched to a gene: 4. Germline V gives CDR1 DFQATT, CDR2 SNEGSKA (reference sequence). This CDR3 spans 14 amino acids. The CDR3 DNA is TGCAGTGTTGGACTAGCGGGGACCCAAGAGACCCAGTACTTC. Translating gives CSVGLAGTQETQYF.

This chain joins TRBV9 and TRBJ2-1; D not certain. Trimming cost V 0 bases and J 3 bases, with 13 bases left between them. The length of the CDR3 is 16 residues. CDR1 SGDLS and CDR2 YYNGEE come from the germline V gene. CDR3: CASSVAQEPYYNEQFF. Written as DNA, the CDR3 is TGTGCCAGCAGCGTAGCTCAGGAGCCGTACTACAATGAGCAGTTCTTC.

This clonotype was observed once. V is TRBV29-1 and J is TRBJ2-2; D is ambiguous. Deletions cut 7 bases from V and 6 bases from J, with 6 bases between. The CDR3 loop spans 10 amino acids. Germline CDR1 and CDR2: SQVTM and ANQGSEA. Here the CDR3 reads CSALAGELFF. CDR3 nucleotides: TGCAGCGCCCTTGCCGGGGAGCTGTTTTTT.

The chain recombines TRBV30 with TRBJ2-2; D not certain. Trimming left V 0 bases short and J 1 base short, with 6 bases between. CDR1 is GTSNPN, CDR2 SVGIG, per germline (reference sequence). This CDR3 has 14 amino acids. CDR3 sequence: CAWSVRKNTGELFF. CDR3 coding DNA: TGTGCCTGGAGTGTAAGGAAGAACACCGGGGAGCTGTTTTTT.

Here the CDR3 DNA reads TGTGCCAGCAGCTTGGGAGCGGGGGGGCGAAATGAGCAGTTCTTC. This encodes CASSLGAGGRNEQFF. The rearrangement joins TRBV5-4 to TRBJ2-1; 10 bases align to TRBD2. Trimming took 0 bases from V and 7 from J; bases not matched to a gene: 4. CDR1 is SGHNT, CDR2 YYREEE, per germline (reference sequence). The CDR3 has 15 residues.

This clonotype was counted between two and nine times. The chain couples TRBV29-1 to TRBJ2-1, with D possibly TRBD1 on 6 matching bases. Trimming took off 1 base at V and 3 bases at J, with 10 bases between the two ends. The V gene's germline CDR1 is SQVTM and CDR2 ANQGSEA. This CDR3 is 14 amino acids long. The CDR3 here is CSVEGRGSYNEQFF. CDR3 DNA sequence: TGCAGCGTTGAAGGAAGGGGGAGCTACAATGAGCAGTTCTTC.